This T cell receptor (beta chain) comes out of a study of CD8+CD57+ T cells in acquired aplastic anemia. Trimming at V came to 6 bases and at J to 0 bases, leaving 9 bases not matched to a gene. Germline CDR1 is SGHAT and CDR2 is FQNNGV. The CDR3 spans 16 residues. CDR3 and TCR beta VDJ profiling relied on genomic DNA as the template. TCRdb used MiXCR to reprocess the reads, holding one entry per CDR3 protein. The data show fewer than 200,000 distinct CDR3 sequences, around 48% seen once. Patients selected for sequencing had displayed CD8+CD57+ cell expansion by flow cytometry. Every patient was diagnosed with severe acquired aplastic anemia.

The sequenced material came from sorted CD4+, CD8+, or CD8+CD57+ T cells (not recorded which) from PBMCs. This sequence joins TRBV11-2 and TRBJ2-3; TRBD1 aligns across 7 bases. The source is a human donor with aplastic anemia. Here the CDR3 reads CASSPGTAPSTDTQYF. CDR3 DNA: TGTGCCAGCAGTCCGGGGACAGCCCCTAGCACAGATACGCAGTATTTT.